The present T cell receptor beta chain was sequenced within a study of blood T cell repertoires in acute mononucleosis (dated by TCRdb to the early 2020s). Regarding the research as a whole: Acute-phase samples were taken within 2 weeks of symptom onset, representing the primary response. Mean blood EBV load was about 3.6 log10 genome copies per million B cells during acute infection and about 2.6 at convalescence. In acute infection, YVL-BR-specific cells made up a mean of around 2.1% of blood CD8 T cells and GLC-BM-specific cells made up a mean of roughly 1.2%.

This clone is considered large (0.1 to 1%). No much larger clone exists at a distance of one base, and base qualities are not known. The same CDR3 is also encoded by other DNA sequences in this sample. For TCR profiling, total RNA from no fewer than 8,500 sorted tetramer+ CD8 T cells was reverse transcribed into cDNA. PCR amplification of CDR3 regions used primers annealing to V and J regions and added unique molecular identifiers so that templates could be tracked. Profiling of the TCRalpha and TCRbeta chains was done on the immunoSEQ platform, including the sequencing and error-correction standards of that platform. The original pipeline was this. Clonal copy numbers were corrected for sequencing and PCR errors, and IMGT conventions were followed to define CDR3s. Only productive rearrangements were analyzed, using immunoSEQ Analyzer versions 2.0 and 3.0, with gene-pairing frequencies processed further in Microsoft Excel. V-J pairings were visualized as Circos plots, and CDR3 motifs were found with MEME plus a custom motifSearch program. The probability of generation of TCR sequences was calculated using the OLGA algorithm. Clonotypes seen at both visits were called persistent; those seen only acutely were nonpersistent; those seen only at convalescence were de novo. An amino acid clonotype used by more than one donor was defined as a public TCR. The table comes from immuneACCESS by way of TCRdb, which keeps in-frame sequences with V and J called. Part of the clones is missing from these tables; in studies checked, under half for an unresolved V gene and the rest for unknown reasons. For V, J and clone size, that table is used; D and trimming come from the DNA. The sample has 6,000 to 9,000 clones on record, less than 30% of them singletons. In total, the top ten clones hold around 28% of the sample.

The CDR3, cysteine through phenylalanine, is 15 amino acids long. The read is trimmed to its CDR3 DNA, 45 bases read in frame from base 1. Per the germline V gene (reference sequence), LNHDA is the CDR1 and SQIVND is the CDR2. V sheds 10 bases and J sheds 0 bases, leaving 16 bases between their ends. This specimen's time point label, per the study, means: acute infectious mononucleosis, at clinical presentation within 2 weeks of symptom onset (visit 1). The study tracked CD8 T cell responses to two immunodominant EBV epitopes, BRLF1 109 (YVL-BR) and BMLF1 280 (GLC-BM), over primary infection. A positive serum heterophile antibody test together with EBV viral capsid antigen-specific IgM pointed to primary EBV infection. Total CD8 T cells were first enriched from PBMCs by magnetic positive selection (MACS). A FACSAria III was used to sort live CD3+ CD8+ tetramer+ cells to over 85% purity. A PE-conjugated tetramer loaded with the BRLF1 109-117 peptide was used to sort the cells. Directly ex vivo after tetramer sorting, the TCR repertoires of EBV epitope-specific CD8 T cells were deep-sequenced at acute infection and at convalescence. The donors were three individuals between roughly 18 and 30 years old who had clinical acute infectious mononucleosis along with laboratory evidence of primary EBV infection. Heparinized peripheral blood was drawn at clinical presentation with mononucleosis symptoms and again about 6 months later. PBMCs were isolated by Ficoll-Paque density gradient centrifugation.

Findings and caveats that apply to the study as a whole: In TCR repertoire selection for BRLF1 (YVL-BR), TCRalpha CDR3 motifs had a dominant role, while TCRbeta had a minimal role. With just a few donors in the cohort, the group averages were based on very few individuals. Only roughly 9.6% of unique acute clonotypes persisted into convalescence, yet these made up most of the response; new diverse de novo clonotypes seemingly replaced the rest. Low acute-to-convalescent clonotype overlap might partly reflect sampling error, because only a fraction of each donor's blood was analyzed.

Sequenced material: EBV YVL epitope tetramer+ CD8+ T cells sorted from PBMCs, taken during acute infectious mononucleosis. The label giving this sample's cell subset or site can be read as: CD8 T cells binding a tetramer with EBV BRLF1 109-117 peptide (YVL-BR). In this chain, TRBV19 is recombined with TRBJ2-1; TRBD2 is a weak D gene call, 6 bases matching. The clonotype originates from a woman aged 18-29 years with infectious mononucleosis caused by EBV. The CDR3 in this case is CATGGAGPSYNEQFF. The bases read TGTGCCACTGGAGGGGCCGGTCCCTCCTACAATGAGCAGTTCTTC.